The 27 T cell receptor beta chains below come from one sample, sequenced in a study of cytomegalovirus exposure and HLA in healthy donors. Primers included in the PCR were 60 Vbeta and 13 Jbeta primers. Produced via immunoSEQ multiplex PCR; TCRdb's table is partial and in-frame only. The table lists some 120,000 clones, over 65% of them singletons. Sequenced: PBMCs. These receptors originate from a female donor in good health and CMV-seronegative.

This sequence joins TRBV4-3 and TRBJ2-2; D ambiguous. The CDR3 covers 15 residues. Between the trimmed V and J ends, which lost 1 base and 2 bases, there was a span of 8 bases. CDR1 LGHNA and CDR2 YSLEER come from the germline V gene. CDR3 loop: CASSQVPLNTGELFF. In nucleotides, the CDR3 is TGCGCCAGCAGCCAAGTACCACTCAACACCGGGGAGCTGTTTTTT.

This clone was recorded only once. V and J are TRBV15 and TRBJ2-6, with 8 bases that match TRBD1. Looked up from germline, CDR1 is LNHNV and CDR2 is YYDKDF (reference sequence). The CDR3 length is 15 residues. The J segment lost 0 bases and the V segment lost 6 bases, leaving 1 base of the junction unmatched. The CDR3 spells CATRDRVSGANVLTF. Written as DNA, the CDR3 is TGTGCCACCAGGGACAGGGTCTCTGGGGCCAACGTCCTGACTTTC.

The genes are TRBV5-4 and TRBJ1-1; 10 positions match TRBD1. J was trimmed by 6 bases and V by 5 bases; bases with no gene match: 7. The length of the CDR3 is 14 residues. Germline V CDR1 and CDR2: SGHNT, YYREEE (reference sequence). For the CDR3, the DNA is TGTGCCAGCAGAGGGACAGGGGAGGGACCTGAAGCTTTCTTT. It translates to CASRGTGEGPEAFF.

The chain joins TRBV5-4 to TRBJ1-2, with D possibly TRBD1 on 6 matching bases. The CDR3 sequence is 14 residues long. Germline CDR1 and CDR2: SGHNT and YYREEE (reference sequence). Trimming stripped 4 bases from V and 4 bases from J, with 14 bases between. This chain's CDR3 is CASSNIGQFYGYTF. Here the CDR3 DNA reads TGTGCCAGCAGCAATATCGGACAGTTCTATGGCTACACCTTC. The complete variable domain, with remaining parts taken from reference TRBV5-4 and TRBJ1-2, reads ETGVTQSPTHLIKTRGQQVTLRCSSQSGHNTVSWYQQALGQGPQFIFQYYREEENGRGNFPPRFSGLQFPNYSSELNVNALELDDSALYLCASSNIGQFYGYTFGSGTRLTVV.

The chain's CDR3 is CASSQTGGKGSEQYF. The CDR3, as DNA: TGTGCCAGCAGCCAGACAGGGGGCAAAGGATCCGAGCAGTACTTC. V and J are TRBV4-2 and TRBJ2-7; 10 bases align to TRBD1. The CDR3 runs 15 residues. The germline V gene encodes CDR1 LGHNA and CDR2 YNFKEQ. V shed 3 bases and J 6 bases; nucleotides not matched to a gene: 8.

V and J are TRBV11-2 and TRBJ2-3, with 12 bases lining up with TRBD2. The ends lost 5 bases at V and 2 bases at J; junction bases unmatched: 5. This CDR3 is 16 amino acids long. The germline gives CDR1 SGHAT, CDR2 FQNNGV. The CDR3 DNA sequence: TGTGCCAGCAGCCGCCGACTAGCGGGGGTCACAGATACGCAGTATTTT. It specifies CASSRRLAGVTDTQYF. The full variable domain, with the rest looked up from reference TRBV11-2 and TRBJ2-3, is EAGVAQSPRYKIIEKRQSVAFWCNPISGHATLYWYQQILGQGPKLLIQFQNNGVVDDSQLPKDRFSAERLKGVDSTLKIQPAKLEDSAVYLCASSRRLAGVTDTQYFGPGTRLTVL.

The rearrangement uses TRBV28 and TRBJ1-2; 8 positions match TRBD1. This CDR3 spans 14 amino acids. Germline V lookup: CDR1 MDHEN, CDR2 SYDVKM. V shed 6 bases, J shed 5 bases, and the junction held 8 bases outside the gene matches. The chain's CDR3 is CASSWDRRTYGYTF. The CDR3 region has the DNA TGTGCCAGCAGCTGGGACAGGAGAACTTATGGCTACACCTTC.

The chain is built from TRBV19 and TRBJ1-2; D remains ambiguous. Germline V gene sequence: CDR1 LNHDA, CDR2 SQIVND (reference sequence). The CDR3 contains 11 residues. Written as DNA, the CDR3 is TGTGCTTTGTACTCGGGCTATGGCTACACCTTC. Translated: CALYSGYGYTF.

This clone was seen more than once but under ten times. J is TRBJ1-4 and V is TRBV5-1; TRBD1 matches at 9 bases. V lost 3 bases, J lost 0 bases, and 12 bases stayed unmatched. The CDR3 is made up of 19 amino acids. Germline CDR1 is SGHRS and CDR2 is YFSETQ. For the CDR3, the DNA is TGCGCCAGCAGCTCGGGACAGGGTGTCTTGGGTGCAACTAATGAAAAACTGTTTTTT. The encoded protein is CASSSGQGVLGATNEKLFF.

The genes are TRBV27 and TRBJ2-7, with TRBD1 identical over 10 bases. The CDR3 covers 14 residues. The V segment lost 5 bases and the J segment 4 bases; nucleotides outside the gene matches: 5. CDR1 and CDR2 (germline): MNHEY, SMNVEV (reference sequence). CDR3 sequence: CASSPRQGAYEQYF. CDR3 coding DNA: TGTGCCAGCAGTCCACGACAGGGGGCGTACGAGCAGTACTTC.

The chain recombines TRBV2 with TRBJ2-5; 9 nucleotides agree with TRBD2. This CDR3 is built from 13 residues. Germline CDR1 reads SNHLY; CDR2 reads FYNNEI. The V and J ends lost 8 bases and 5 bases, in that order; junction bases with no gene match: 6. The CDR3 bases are TGTGCCAGCCGCGGGGGGGCTGGGGAGACCCAGTACTTC. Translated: CASRGGAGETQYF.

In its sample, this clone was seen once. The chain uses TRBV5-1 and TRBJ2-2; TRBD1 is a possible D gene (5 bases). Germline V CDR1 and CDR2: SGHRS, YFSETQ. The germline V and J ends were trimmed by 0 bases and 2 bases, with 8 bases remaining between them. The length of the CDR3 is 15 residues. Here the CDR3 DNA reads TGCGCCAGCAGCTTGGGACAGCAAAACACCGGGGAGCTGTTTTTT. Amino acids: CASSLGQQNTGELFF.

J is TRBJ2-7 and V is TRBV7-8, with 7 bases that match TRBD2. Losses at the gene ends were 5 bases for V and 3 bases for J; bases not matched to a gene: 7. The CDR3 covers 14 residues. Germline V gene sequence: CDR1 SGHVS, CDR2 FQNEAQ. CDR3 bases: TGTGCCAGCAGCGAGGGCGGACTAGTCTACGAGCAGTACTTC. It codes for CASSEGGLVYEQYF.

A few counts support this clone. The CDR3 DNA reads TGTGCCAGTAGTATCGGACAGTACCGCTATGGCTACACCTTC. Its protein is CASSIGQYRYGYTF. The J gene is TRBJ1-2, the V gene TRBV19, with D possibly TRBD1 on 6 matching bases. Germline CDR1 is LNHDA and CDR2 is SQIVND (reference sequence). This CDR3 has 14 residues. Trimming cost V 3 bases and J 4 bases, with 12 bases left between them.

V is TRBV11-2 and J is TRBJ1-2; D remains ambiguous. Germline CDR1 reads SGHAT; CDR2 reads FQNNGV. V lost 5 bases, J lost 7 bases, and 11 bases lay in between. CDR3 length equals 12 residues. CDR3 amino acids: CASSPYQAGYTF. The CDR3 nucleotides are TGTGCCAGCAGCCCCTACCAGGCTGGCTACACCTTC.

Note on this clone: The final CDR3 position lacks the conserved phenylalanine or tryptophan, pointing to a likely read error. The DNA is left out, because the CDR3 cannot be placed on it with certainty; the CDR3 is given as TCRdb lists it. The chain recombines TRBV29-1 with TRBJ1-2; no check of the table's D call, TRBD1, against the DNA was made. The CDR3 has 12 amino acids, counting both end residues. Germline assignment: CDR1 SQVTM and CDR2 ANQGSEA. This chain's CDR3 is CSVTLSEPGQTV.

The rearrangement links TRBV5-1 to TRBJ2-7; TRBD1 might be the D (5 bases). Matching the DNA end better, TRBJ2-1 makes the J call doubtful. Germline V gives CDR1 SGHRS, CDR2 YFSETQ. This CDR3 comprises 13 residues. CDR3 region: CACSGQLYNEQFF. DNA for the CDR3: TGCGCCTGCTCAGGGCAACTCTACAATGAGCAGTTCTTC.

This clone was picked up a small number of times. CDR3 bases: TGTGCCAGCAGCCTCGCGGAGGACGACACCGGGGAGCTGTTTTTT. As protein: CASSLAEDDTGELFF. The gene calls are TRBV14 and TRBJ2-2; D might be TRBD2 (5 bases). Germline V gene sequence: CDR1 SGHDN, CDR2 FVKESK. V lost 4 bases and J 3 bases, leaving 12 bases between the germline ends. This CDR3 is 15 amino acids long.

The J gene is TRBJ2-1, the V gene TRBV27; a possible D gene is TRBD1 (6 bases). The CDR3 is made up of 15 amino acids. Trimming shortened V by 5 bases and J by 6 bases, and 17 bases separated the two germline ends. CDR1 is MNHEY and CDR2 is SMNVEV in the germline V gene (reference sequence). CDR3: CASSRGTNPRNEQFF. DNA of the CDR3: TGTGCCAGCAGTAGGGGGACCAACCCACGCAATGAGCAGTTCTTC.

The CDR3 DNA is TGCGCCAGCAGCTTGGACAGGGTGGGGTCCGGGGAGCTGTTTTTT. Translation: CASSLDRVGSGELFF. The chain links TRBV5-1 to TRBJ2-2, with D maybe TRBD1 (6 bases). The CDR3 is made up of 15 amino acids. V gave up 0 bases and J gave up 6 bases, with 12 bases separating them. Germline-derived CDR1 and CDR2 are SGHRS and YFSETQ.

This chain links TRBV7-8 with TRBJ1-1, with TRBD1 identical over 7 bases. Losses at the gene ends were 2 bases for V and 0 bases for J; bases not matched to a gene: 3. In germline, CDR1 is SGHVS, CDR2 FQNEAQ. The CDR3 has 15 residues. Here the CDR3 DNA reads TGTGCCAGCAGCTTATACGGGACAGTGAACACTGAAGCTTTCTTT. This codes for CASSLYGTVNTEAFF.

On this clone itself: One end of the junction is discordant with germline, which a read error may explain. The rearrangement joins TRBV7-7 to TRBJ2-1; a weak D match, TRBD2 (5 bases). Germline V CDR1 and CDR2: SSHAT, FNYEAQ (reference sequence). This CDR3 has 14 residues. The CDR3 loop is CASSLGPTSPEQFF. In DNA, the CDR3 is TGTGCTAGCAGCTTAGGCCCAACTAGTCCTGAGCAGTTCTTC.

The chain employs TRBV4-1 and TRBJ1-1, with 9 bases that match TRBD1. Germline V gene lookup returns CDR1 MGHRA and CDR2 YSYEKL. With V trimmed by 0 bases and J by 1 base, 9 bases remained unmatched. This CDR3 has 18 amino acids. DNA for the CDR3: TGCGCCAGCAGCCAAGATAGGGGGACAGGGTGGAGGAACACTGAAGCTTTCTTT. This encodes CASSQDRGTGWRNTEAFF.

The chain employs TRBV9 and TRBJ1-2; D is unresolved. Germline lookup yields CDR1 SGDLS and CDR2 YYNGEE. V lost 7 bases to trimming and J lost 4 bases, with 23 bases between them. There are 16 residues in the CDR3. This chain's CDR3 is CASDPQSSPGGYGYTF. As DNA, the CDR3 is TGTGCCAGCGACCCCCAGAGCAGCCCAGGAGGCTATGGCTACACCTTC.

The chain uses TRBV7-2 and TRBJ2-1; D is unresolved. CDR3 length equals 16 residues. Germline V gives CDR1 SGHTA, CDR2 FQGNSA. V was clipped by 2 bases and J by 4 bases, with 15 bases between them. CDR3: CASSLSKARGYNEQFF. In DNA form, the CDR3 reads TGTGCCAGCAGCTTATCTAAGGCACGAGGATACAATGAGCAGTTCTTC.

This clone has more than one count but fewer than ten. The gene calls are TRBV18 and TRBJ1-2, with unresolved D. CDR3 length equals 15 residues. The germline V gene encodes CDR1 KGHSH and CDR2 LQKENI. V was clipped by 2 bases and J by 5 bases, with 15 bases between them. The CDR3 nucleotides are TGTGCCAGCTCACCAAACGGGATCACACCTTATGGCTACACCTTC. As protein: CASSPNGITPYGYTF.

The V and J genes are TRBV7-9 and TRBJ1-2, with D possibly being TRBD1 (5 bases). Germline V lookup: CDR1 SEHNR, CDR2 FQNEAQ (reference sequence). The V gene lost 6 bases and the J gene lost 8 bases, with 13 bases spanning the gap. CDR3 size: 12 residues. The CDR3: CASRGLLGGYTF. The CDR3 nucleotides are TGTGCCAGCAGGGGGCTCCTCGGCGGCTACACCTTC.